The 20 T cell receptor beta chains below come from one sample, sequenced in a study of blood T cell repertoires in COVID-19 (dated by TCRdb to 2018 to 2020). Libraries came from the immunoSEQ multiplex PCR assay. Here the immuneACCESS table is served through TCRdb, limited to in-frame sequences with V and J called. Missing clones are a known gap in these copies; in checked studies unresolved V genes cover under half, and the rest lacks a known reason. The sample profile shows roughly 410,000 clones; more than 70% of them were found once. The ten largest account for more than 1% of the sample. Sequenced input: peripheral blood. The receptors derive from a man aged 40-55 years with acute or convalescent COVID-19.

The chain is built from TRBV5-4 and TRBJ2-1; a possible D gene is TRBD1 (5 bases). CDR3 length: 14 residues. Germline-derived CDR1 and CDR2 are SGHNT and YYREEE (reference sequence). Trimming took off 2 bases at V and 7 bases at J, with 13 bases between the two ends. CDR3 nucleotides: TGTGCCAGCAGCTTCGTCCAGGGAAGAAATGAGCAGTTCTTC. It encodes CASSFVQGRNEQFF.

The chain combines TRBV12-3 or TRBV12-4 with TRBJ2-5, with D maybe TRBD1 (5 bases). The J call is uncertain, as TRBJ2-7 better fits the DNA end. The CDR3 is 12 residues long. DNA of the CDR3: TGTGCCAGCAGGCCCGACAGTGGCGAGCAGTACTTC. It yields the protein CASRPDSGEQYF.

This clone was detected a few times. V is TRBV19 and J is TRBJ2-1; 9 bases line up with TRBD1. The CDR3 contains 16 residues. CDR1 and CDR2 from the germline V gene are LNHDA and SQIVND (reference sequence). V lost 7 bases to trimming and J lost 0 bases; unmatched junction nucleotides: 7. CDR3 DNA: TGTGCCAGTAAACCCGGGACAGGGAGCTCCTACAATGAGCAGTTCTTC. Translating it yields CASKPGTGSSYNEQFF.

This clone showed up just a few times. The V and J genes are TRBV5-1 and TRBJ2-7; TRBD2 agrees at 7 bases. This CDR3 is built from 15 residues. The germline V gene encodes CDR1 SGHRS and CDR2 YFSETQ. V shed 2 bases, J shed 1 base, and the junction held 6 bases outside the gene matches. The CDR3 coding sequence is TGCGCCAGCAGCTTTCAGGGAGGGATTTCCTACGAGCAGTACTTC. It is translated as CASSFQGGISYEQYF.

This chain uses TRBV27 with TRBJ1-4; D might be TRBD1 (6 bases). This CDR3 spans 14 amino acids. Germline CDR1 is MNHEY and CDR2 is SMNVEV (reference sequence). V lost 2 bases and J 11 bases, leaving 15 bases between the germline ends. The CDR3 DNA reads TGTGCCAGCAGTTTACGCACAGGGTTGAGCAAACTGTTTTTT. It is translated as CASSLRTGLSKLFF.

The rearrangement joins TRBV5-8 to TRBJ1-1; D may be TRBD1 (6 bases). The germline gives CDR1 SGHTS, CDR2 YDEGEE. V dropped 4 bases and J dropped 4 bases, with 20 bases sitting between them. The CDR3 runs to 16 residues. CDR3 residues: CASSLTGTRWGTEAFF. CDR3 DNA: TGTGCCAGCAGCCTCACAGGGACCCGATGGGGCACTGAAGCTTTCTTT.

The genes are TRBV6-2 or TRBV6-3 and TRBJ1-5; D is possibly TRBD1 (5 bases). The germline V and J ends were trimmed by 0 bases and 0 bases, with 9 bases remaining between them. This CDR3 comprises 16 residues. Germline assignment: CDR1 MNHEY and CDR2 SVGEGT. DNA of the CDR3: TGTGCCAGCAGTTACTCAGGGGATTATAGCAATCAGCCCCAGCATTTT. As protein: CASSYSGDYSNQPQHF.

The V and J genes are TRBV30 and TRBJ1-1; D is possibly TRBD1 (5 bases). Germline V CDR1 and CDR2: GTSNPN, SVGIG (reference sequence). The CDR3 extends over 13 amino acids. V was shortened by 5 bases and J by 1 base, with 11 bases between the two germline ends. This CDR3 is CAWDITGNTEAFF. DNA of the CDR3: TGTGCCTGGGACATAACAGGGAACACTGAAGCTTTCTTT.

This chain connects TRBV15 to TRBJ2-7, with TRBD1 identical over 7 bases. Unmatched junction bases numbered 1, after V lost 2 bases and J lost 3 bases. The germline V gene encodes CDR1 LNHNV and CDR2 YYDKDF (reference sequence). CDR3 length: 13 residues. The CDR3 region is CATSRRQGYEQYF. DNA for the CDR3: TGTGCCACCAGCAGAAGACAGGGCTACGAGCAGTACTTC.

The J gene is TRBJ2-7, the V gene TRBV13; 7 bases are a match to TRBD1. The CDR3 is 15 residues long. Trimming took 3 bases from V and 2 from J; bases not matched to a gene: 7. Per germline, CDR1 PRHDT and CDR2 FYEKMQ (reference sequence). This CDR3 is CASSLGGTGAYEQYF. Here the CDR3 DNA reads TGTGCCAGCAGCTTGGGCGGAACAGGGGCCTACGAGCAGTACTTC.

On this clone: Other DNA sequences in this specimen translate into the identical CDR3. The chain employs TRBV12-3 or TRBV12-4 and TRBJ2-7; D is ambiguous. V shed 6 bases and J shed 0 bases, with 6 bases lying between them. The CDR3 is 12 amino acids. CDR3 coding DNA: TGTGCCAGCAGCTCCAGCTCCTACGAGCAGTACTTC. This sequence encodes CASSSSSYEQYF.

The chain links TRBV28 to TRBJ2-7, with 7 bases matching TRBD2. This CDR3 has 17 residues. Germline loops: CDR1 MDHEN, CDR2 SYDVKM. Trimming at V came to 4 bases and at J to 7 bases, leaving 19 bases not matched to a gene. DNA of the CDR3: TGTGCCAGCAGTTCGCCACCTAGACTAGCTTTTACTTATGAGCAGTACTTC. As protein: CASSSPPRLAFTYEQYF. Based on the CDR3 plus reference TRBV28 and TRBJ2-7, the full variable domain is DVKVTQSSRYLVKRTGEKVFLECVQDMDHENMFWYRQDPGLGLRLIYFSYDVKMKEKGDIPEGYSVSREKKERFSLILESASTNQTSMYLCASSSPPRLAFTYEQYFGPGTRLTVT.

The rearrangement joins TRBV29-1 to TRBJ2-1; weak D call: TRBD1 (6 bases). CDR3 length: 17 amino acids. CDR1 is SQVTM, CDR2 ANQGSEA, per germline. V was cut by 1 base and J by 3 bases, with 19 bases left in between. The CDR3 coding sequence is TGCAGCGTTGAAGGGAGGATGTCGGGACACCACTACAATGAGCAGTTCTTC. Translation gives CSVEGRMSGHHYNEQFF.

This clone was observed once. V and J are TRBV12-3 or TRBV12-4 and TRBJ1-2, with a weak D call TRBD1 (6 bases). The CDR3 has 13 residues. Trimming removed 5 bases from V and 5 bases from J, with 12 bases in between. For the CDR3, the DNA is TGTGCCAGCAGTCCGGACAGAAGATATGGCTACACCTTC. This codes for CASSPDRRYGYTF.

The rearrangement joins TRBV15 to TRBJ1-3, with a possible D match to TRBD1 (5 bases). The CDR3 runs to 16 residues. Germline V gene lookup returns CDR1 LNHNV and CDR2 YYDKDF (reference sequence). V was trimmed by 3 bases and J by 1 base, leaving 13 bases between them. This CDR3 is CATSSPGLTSGNTIYF. In DNA form, the CDR3 reads TGTGCCACCAGCAGTCCGGGACTAACGTCTGGAAACACCATATATTTT.

The chain carries TRBV29-1 and TRBJ1-1; the D gene is possibly TRBD1 (6 bases). There are 14 residues in the CDR3. Trimming took 8 bases from V and 1 from J, leaving 17 bases between them. The V gene's germline CDR1 is SQVTM and CDR2 ANQGSEA. CDR3 nucleotide sequence: TGCAGCACCCGGCCTACAGGGAAGAACACTGAAGCTTTCTTT. Encoded protein: CSTRPTGKNTEAFF.

This chain links TRBV29-1 with TRBJ2-1, with a tentative D call TRBD1 (5 bases). The CDR3 length is 14 residues. With 5 bases removed from V and 10 bases from J, the gap between germline ends came to 21 bases. CDR1 and CDR2 from the germline V gene are SQVTM and ANQGSEA. This chain's CDR3 is CSVRPLNQGWEQFF. The DNA for the CDR3 is TGCAGCGTTCGGCCCTTAAACCAGGGTTGGGAGCAGTTCTTC.

V is TRBV7-3 and J is TRBJ2-2; D not resolved. Germline CDR1 SGHTA, CDR2 FQGTGA. This CDR3 has 12 residues. The germline V and J ends were trimmed by 2 bases and 7 bases, with 5 bases remaining between them. The DNA of the CDR3 is TGTGCCAGCAGCTTATACGGCGGGGAGCTGTTTTTT. Translation gives CASSLYGGELFF.

The V call is TRBV5-1, the J call TRBJ1-2; perhaps TRBD1 as D (6 bases). Germline assignment: CDR1 SGHRS and CDR2 YFSETQ. The V and J ends lost 4 bases and 6 bases respectively, with 28 bases between them. The CDR3 contains 18 residues. CDR3 loop: CASSLGLMLGQWGNGYTF. As DNA, the CDR3 is TGCGCCAGCAGCCTTGGATTAATGCTCGGACAGTGGGGGAATGGCTACACCTTC.

The chain uses TRBV7-9 and TRBJ1-4, with 7 nucleotides matching TRBD1. Germline V gene sequence: CDR1 SEHNR, CDR2 FQNEAQ (reference sequence). CDR3 size: 15 residues. The J segment lost 4 bases and the V segment lost 5 bases, leaving 7 bases of the junction unmatched. The CDR3 nucleotides are TGTGCCAGCAGCGAACCGGGACAGAGTAATGAAAAACTGTTTTTT. It specifies CASSEPGQSNEKLFF.